Listed here are 17 T cell receptor beta chains from one sample, sequenced in a study of T cell responses to AZD1222 COVID-19 vaccine. Data came from immunoSEQ multiplex PCR; TCRdb stores just in-frame clones and leaves some out. The sample holds about 100,000 clones, just over 90% seen once. The input for sequencing was peripheral blood, taken 28 days after the second AZD1222 dose. The receptors shown here come from an adult who received the AZD1222 COVID-19 vaccine.

The chain carries TRBV30 and TRBJ2-5; the match to TRBD2 covers 8 bases. Germline V gene sequence: CDR1 GTSNPN, CDR2 SVGIG (reference sequence). Unmatched junction bases numbered 5, after V lost 8 bases and J lost 3 bases. CDR3 size: 12 residues. Here the CDR3 reads CALRREEETQYF. The DNA for the CDR3 is TGTGCCCTGAGGCGGGAGGAAGAGACCCAGTACTTC.

This sequence joins TRBV10-1 and TRBJ1-2; D gene ambiguous. CDR3 length: 13 residues. The ends were cut back, 3 bases at V and 5 bases at J, with 10 bases in the middle. CDR1 is WNHNN and CDR2 is SYGVQD in the germline V gene (reference sequence). This CDR3 is CASSEYQEYGYTF. The CDR3 nucleotides read TGCGCCAGCAGTGAATACCAGGAGTATGGCTACACCTTC.

The chain carries TRBV12-5 and TRBJ2-1, with D perhaps TRBD2 (5 bases). The CDR3 is made up of 12 amino acids. V gave up 4 bases and J gave up 6 bases, with 7 bases separating them. CDR1 and CDR2 from the germline V gene are LGHNT and FRNRAP. The CDR3 region is CASGSGGNEQFF. The DNA for the CDR3 is TGTGCTAGTGGTTCCGGAGGCAATGAGCAGTTCTTC.

This clone has just a few counts. The V gene is TRBV28, the J gene TRBJ1-2; 8 positions agree with TRBD1. Germline V gene data show CDR1 as MDHEN and CDR2 as SYDVKM. This CDR3 is built from 13 residues. J gave up 6 bases and V 6 bases, and 6 bases lay outside the gene matches. The CDR3 coding sequence is TGTGCCAGCAGGACGACAGGGGCAAATGGCTACACCTTC. Translated: CASRTTGANGYTF.

The chain has TRBV28 and TRBJ2-1, with D tentatively TRBD2 (6 bases). V shed 7 bases and J shed 7 bases, with 14 bases lying between them. The CDR3 length is 13 residues. From germline, CDR1 is MDHEN and CDR2 SYDVKM. CDR3 loop: CASKRREGNEQFF. The DNA for the CDR3 is TGTGCCAGCAAGAGGCGGGAAGGGAATGAGCAGTTCTTC.

This rearrangement joins TRBV29-1 to TRBJ2-3; D unresolved. V was cut by 8 bases and J by 7 bases, with 7 bases left in between. Germline CDR1 SQVTM, CDR2 ANQGSEA. This CDR3 is 9 amino acids long. The CDR3 spells CSPENTQYF. The CDR3 nucleotides are TGCAGCCCGGAAAATACGCAGTATTTT.

This chain joins TRBV6-5 and TRBJ1-2, with D maybe TRBD1 (6 bases). The germline V gene encodes CDR1 MNHEY and CDR2 SVGAGI. Trimming shortened V by 1 base and J by 8 bases, and 14 bases separated the two germline ends. The CDR3 length is 14 residues. The CDR3 reads CASSYYLGDTGYTF. In DNA form, the CDR3 reads TGTGCCAGCAGTTACTATCTAGGGGACACAGGCTACACCTTC.

This chain uses TRBV5-1 with TRBJ2-5, with 7 nucleotides matching TRBD2. Germline loops: CDR1 SGHRS, CDR2 YFSETQ. With V trimmed by 4 bases and J by 4 bases, 10 bases remained unmatched. CDR3 length: 15 residues. CDR3 in DNA: TGCGCCAGCAGCATCGCGGGAGTGGGGGGAGAGACCCAGTACTTC. Translation: CASSIAGVGGETQYF. Together with reference TRBV5-1 and TRBJ2-5, the CDR3 gives the full variable domain: KAGVTQTPRYLIKTRGQQVTLSCSPISGHRSVSWYQQTPGQGLQFLFEYFSETQRNKGNFPGRFSGRQFSNSRSEMNVSTLELGDSALYLCASSIAGVGGETQYFGPGTRLLVL.

The chain combines TRBV6-5 with TRBJ1-5, with 7 bases fitting TRBD1. V trimming: 10 bases; J trimming: 4 bases; junction bases outside the gene matches: 10. This CDR3 has 14 amino acids. CDR1 MNHEY and CDR2 SVGAGI come from the germline V gene. In DNA, the CDR3 is TGTGCCAACCCTAGGGGGCGGTGTAATCAGCCCCAGCATTTT. As protein: CANPRGRCNQPQHF.

The chain joins TRBV30 to TRBJ2-7; TRBD1 agrees at 9 bases. With V trimmed by 3 bases and J by 3 bases, 0 bases remained unmatched. The germline V gene encodes CDR1 GTSNPN and CDR2 SVGIG (reference sequence). The CDR3 has 12 residues. CDR3 coding DNA: TGTGCCTGGAGGGACAGGGGCTACGAGCAGTACTTC. Encoded protein: CAWRDRGYEQYF.

This chain connects TRBV30 to TRBJ1-5; D perhaps matches TRBD1 (5 bases). CDR1 and CDR2 from the germline V gene are GTSNPN and SVGIG (reference sequence). This CDR3 is 16 amino acids long. V was shortened by 2 bases and J by 4 bases, with 18 bases between the two germline ends. CDR3 DNA sequence: TGTGCCTGGAGTACAGCCCAGGGAGTTCTTAATCAGCCCCAGCATTTT. It is translated as CAWSTAQGVLNQPQHF. The full variable domain, completed using reference TRBV30 and TRBJ1-5, is SQTIHQWPATLVQPVGSPLSLECTVEGTSNPNLYWYRQAAGRGLQLLFYSVGIGQISSEVPQNLSASRPQDRQFILSSKKLLLSDSGFYLCAWSTAQGVLNQPQHFGDGTRLSIL.

CDR3 residues: CASNTYNEQFF. CDR3 bases: TGTGCCAGCAACACTTACAATGAGCAGTTCTTC. The chain has TRBV16 and TRBJ2-1; D is unclear. From germline, CDR1 is KGHSY and CDR2 FQNENV. Trimming took 7 bases from V and 4 from J, leaving 5 bases between them. The CDR3 is 11 residues long.

The chain employs TRBV7-8 and TRBJ2-7, with 11 bases that match TRBD2. Germline CDR1 reads SGHVS; CDR2 reads FQNEAQ. This CDR3 has 15 residues. J was trimmed by 3 bases and V by 5 bases; bases with no gene match: 6. The CDR3 bases are TGTGCCAGCAGCGTTACCGGGACTAGCGGCTACGAGCAGTACTTC. Its translation is CASSVTGTSGYEQYF.

This clone occurred a few times. The chain links TRBV6-2 or TRBV6-3 to TRBJ2-7; 10 bases are shared with TRBD1. From germline, CDR1 is MNHEY and CDR2 SVGEGT. Losses at the gene ends were 4 bases for V and 2 bases for J; bases not matched to a gene: 5. The CDR3 has 15 amino acids. CDR3 protein: CASSLTGGAPYEQYF. The CDR3 region has the DNA TGTGCCAGCAGTTTGACAGGGGGCGCCCCCTACGAGCAGTACTTC.

The chain uses TRBV6-5 and TRBJ2-7; the D gene could be TRBD1 or TRBD2 (5 bases each). The CDR3 sequence is 15 residues long. Germline CDR1 MNHEY, CDR2 SVGAGI. V lost 6 bases and J lost 3, with 18 bases in between. DNA for the CDR3: TGTGCCAGCAGGGTCGGGACCCCCGGCGGCTACGAGCAGTACTTC. Its translation: CASRVGTPGGYEQYF.

This sequence joins TRBV7-9 and TRBJ1-1; no clear D gene. Between the trimmed V and J ends, which lost 3 bases and 0 bases, there was a span of 5 bases. Germline V gene lookup returns CDR1 SEHNR and CDR2 FQNEAQ (reference sequence). CDR3 length: 13 amino acids. CDR3 DNA: TGTGCCAGCAGCTTTTCGATGAACACTGAAGCTTTCTTT. Encoded protein: CASSFSMNTEAFF.

The rearrangement links TRBV11-2 to TRBJ2-3; 7 bases fit TRBD2. J was trimmed by 2 bases and V by 1 base; bases with no gene match: 9. There are 17 residues in the CDR3. Looked up from germline, CDR1 is SGHAT and CDR2 is FQNNGV. Here the CDR3 reads CASSLGSGGRFTDTQYF. CDR3 nucleotides: TGTGCCAGCAGCTTAGGTTCCGGGGGGAGGTTCACAGATACGCAGTATTTT.